This TCR beta chain stems from a study of monozygotic twins with inflammatory bowel disease. UMIs bearing a 6-nucleotide sample barcode were added through template switching. TCRdb reprocessed the 5' RACE reads and reports one entry per CDR3 protein, with no DNA. In total, the table holds 200,000 to 250,000 distinct CDR3 sequences. Total RNA was isolated from whole blood without T cell sorting. The sample comprised blood. This clonotype originated in a human donor with ulcerative colitis or Crohn's disease, or a healthy co-twin of an affected twin (not recorded which).

CDR3 residues: CSALETGGVPEAFF. This chain joins TRBV20-1 and TRBJ1-1; lacking DNA, the TRBD1 call made by TCRdb goes unchecked. Germline-derived CDR1 and CDR2 are DFQATT and SNEGSKA (reference sequence). This CDR3 region has 14 residues.